Shown below are 10 T cell receptor beta chains from a single sample sequenced in a study of PD-L1 blockade in urothelial cancer. Time point of the sample: peripheral blood 6 weeks after treatment start. Produced via immunoSEQ multiplex PCR; TCRdb's table is partial and in-frame only. Here the sample spans approximately 83,000 clones, over 65% being singletons. The material was PBMCs, obtained around atezolizumab (anti-PD-L1) treatment. The receptors here all came from a man between 65 and 85 years old with urothelial cancer.

The chain recombines TRBV2 with TRBJ1-5, with 7 bases aligning to TRBD1. Germline trimming cut 5 bases from V and 9 bases from J; bases unmatched to any gene: 4. The CDR3 sequence is 12 residues long. Germline V gene lookup returns CDR1 SNHLY and CDR2 FYNNEI. CDR3 DNA: TGTGCCAGCAGTACCCGGGACAGGCCCCAGCATTTT. Its protein is CASSTRDRPQHF.

The genes are TRBV9 and TRBJ2-3, with a tentative D call TRBD2 (6 bases). Germline assignment: CDR1 SGDLS and CDR2 YYNGEE. The CDR3 length is 15 residues. V was cut by 0 bases and J by 6 bases, with 14 bases left in between. CDR3 nucleotides: TGTGCCAGCAGCGTAGATAGCGGAGGAGTGGATACGCAGTATTTT. This gives the protein CASSVDSGGVDTQYF.

The rearrangement links TRBV19 to TRBJ2-3, with D perhaps matching TRBD1 (6 bases). The CDR3 contains 14 residues. Germline values: CDR1 LNHDA, CDR2 SQIVND (reference sequence). V was clipped by 3 bases and J by 6 bases, with 13 bases between them. This CDR3 is CASSIPGVGDTQYF. The CDR3 coding sequence is TGTGCCAGTAGTATCCCAGGGGTCGGGGATACGCAGTATTTT.

The CDR3 protein is CASSVGDSTYGYTF. The CDR3 region has the DNA TGTGCCAGCAGCGTAGGAGACAGCACCTATGGCTACACCTTC. V usage is TRBV9 and J usage is TRBJ1-2; TRBD1 might be the D (5 bases). Trimming stripped 0 bases from V and 4 bases from J, with 10 bases between. Germline loops: CDR1 SGDLS, CDR2 YYNGEE. The CDR3 runs 14 residues.

This clone turned up a few times. The V call is TRBV9, the J call TRBJ2-7; D is perhaps TRBD2 (6 bases). CDR3 size: 15 residues. V gave up 0 bases and J gave up 0 bases, with 10 bases separating them. CDR1 SGDLS and CDR2 YYNGEE come from the germline V gene. The CDR3 nucleotides are TGTGCCAGCAGCGTAGGCGGGGCCCCCTCCTACGAGCAGTACTTC. Translated: CASSVGGAPSYEQYF.

The gene calls are TRBV19 and TRBJ1-5, with TRBD1 matching over 9 bases. The CDR3 totals 14 residues. Germline CDR1 and CDR2: LNHDA and SQIVND (reference sequence). Losses at the gene ends were 5 bases for V and 5 bases for J; bases not matched to a gene: 4. The CDR3 nucleotides read TGTGCCAGTAGTCGGAGACAGGGGGATCAGCCCCAGCATTTT. Its protein is CASSRRQGDQPQHF.

CDR3 region: CASSLQRNTDTQYF. In DNA form, the CDR3 reads TGTGCCAGCAGCCTACAGCGGAACACAGATACGCAGTATTTT. This chain connects TRBV7-8 to TRBJ2-3; a weak D match, TRBD2 (5 bases). V was clipped by 5 bases and J by 2 bases, with 11 bases between them. This CDR3 has 14 residues. Per germline, CDR1 SGHVS and CDR2 FQNEAQ.

This chain uses TRBV25-1 with TRBJ2-5; D is ambiguous. The CDR3 covers 12 residues. Per the germline V gene, CDR1 is MGHDK and CDR2 is SYGVNS. V was pared by 4 bases and J by 7 bases, with 10 bases between. The DNA for the CDR3 is TGTGCCAGCAGTGGGGCTTGGGCGACCCAGTACTTC. Translating gives CASSGAWATQYF.

V gene TRBV5-6 combines with J gene TRBJ2-5; possibly TRBD1 for D (5 bases). Per the germline V gene, CDR1 is SGHDT and CDR2 is YYEEEE. The CDR3 loop spans 13 amino acids. Trimming took 3 bases from V and 2 from J, leaving 8 bases between them. The CDR3 region is CASSSQGQETQYF. The CDR3 DNA reads as TGTGCCAGCAGCTCTCAGGGTCAAGAGACCCAGTACTTC.

Only one count was recorded for this clone. The chain links TRBV5-1 to TRBJ1-6, with TRBD1 identical over 9 bases. V lost 4 bases to trimming and J lost 10 bases; unmatched junction nucleotides: 6. Germline-derived CDR1 and CDR2 are SGHRS and YFSETQ. This CDR3 region has 14 residues. The CDR3 is CASSDGQGISPLHF. The CDR3 DNA follows: TGCGCCAGCAGCGATGGACAGGGGATCTCACCCCTCCACTTT.